The clone carrying this T cell receptor beta chain has at least ten counts. The antigen remains undetermined. The study team obtained lesional scalp punch biopsies and peripheral blood from alopecia areata patients. This sample stems from a study of CD8+ T cells in alopecia areata. Study conclusions and caveats: Among the cells sequenced in scalp samples are also the resident alphabeta T cells of normal skin. Shared TCR sequences were less clear between patients than in mice, possibly partly from HLA diversity.

RNA extraction was followed by reverse transcription into cDNA, which acted as the sequencing template. The repertoire was sequenced with immunoSEQ multiplex PCR; TCRdb's copy has only in-frame clones and lacks some. The repertoire holds fewer than 80,000 clones, with roughly 60% as singletons. This sequence was found in a human donor with alopecia areata. The input for sequencing was CD8+ T cells sorted from blood, taken at week 0.

CDR3: CAIKGYTF. The DNA of the CDR3 is TGTGCCATAAAAGGCTACACCTTC. The chain recombines TRBV6-4 with TRBJ1-2; D not certain. The length of the CDR3 is 8 residues. V was trimmed by 10 bases and J by 8 bases, leaving 5 bases between them. Germline V gene data show CDR1 as MRHNA and CDR2 as SNTAGT.